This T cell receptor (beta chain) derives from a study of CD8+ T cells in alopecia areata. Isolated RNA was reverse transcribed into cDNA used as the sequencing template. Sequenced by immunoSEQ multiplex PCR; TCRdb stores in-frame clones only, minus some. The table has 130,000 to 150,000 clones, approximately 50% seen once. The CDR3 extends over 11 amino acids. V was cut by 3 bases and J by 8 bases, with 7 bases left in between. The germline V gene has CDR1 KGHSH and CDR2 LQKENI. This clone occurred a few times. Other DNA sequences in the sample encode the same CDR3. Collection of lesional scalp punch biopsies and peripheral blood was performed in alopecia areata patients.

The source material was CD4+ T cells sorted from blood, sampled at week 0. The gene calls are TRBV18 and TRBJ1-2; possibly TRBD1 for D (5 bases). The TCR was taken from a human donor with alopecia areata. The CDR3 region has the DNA TGTGCCAGCTCACCTGGGGACGGCTACACCTTC. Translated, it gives CASSPGDGYTF. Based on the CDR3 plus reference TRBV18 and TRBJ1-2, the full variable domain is NAGVMQNPRHLVRRRGQEARLRCSPMKGHSHVYWYRQLPEEGLKFMVYLQKENIIDESGMPKERFSAEFPKEGPSILRIQQVVRGDSAAYFCASSPGDGYTFGSGTRLTVV.